These 29 T cell receptor beta chains were sequenced from one sample in a study of T cells in Graves' hyperthyroidism and ophthalmopathy. Amplification targeted TCR beta CDR3 regions from RNA transcripts. First-round RT-PCR of the TCR CDR3 relied on the HTBI primer set. TCRdb itself ran the multiplex PCR reads through MiXCR, one entry per CDR3 protein. The data contain around 660,000 distinct CDR3 sequences, about 45% of them singletons. What was sequenced was peripheral blood or thyroid tissue (not recorded which). All receptors derive from an adult man with Graves' disease, either hyperthyroidism or ophthalmopathy (not recorded which).

This clonotype appeared a few times. This chain connects TRBV2 to TRBJ2-2; TRBD1 matches 8 bases. V lost 5 bases to trimming and J lost 6 bases; unmatched junction nucleotides: 11. The germline V gene has CDR1 SNHLY and CDR2 FYNNEI. The CDR3 spans 16 residues. The CDR3: CASSYPGGEIAGELFF. The CDR3 DNA is TGTGCCAGCAGTTACCCAGGGGGCGAGATCGCCGGGGAGCTGTTTTTT.

The chain recombines TRBV2 with TRBJ2-2; 12 bases map to TRBD1. V lost 6 bases to trimming and J lost 7 bases; unmatched junction nucleotides: 9. CDR3 length equals 16 residues. Per the germline V gene, CDR1 is SNHLY and CDR2 is FYNNEI. CDR3 nucleotides: TGTGCCAGCAGGGCACCGGGACAGGGGGCCAGCGGGGAGCTGTTTTTT. Translation: CASRAPGQGASGELFF.

A note on this clonotype: A much larger clone differs from this one at a single base, so this may be a read error. J is TRBJ1-6 and V is TRBV7-2; D might be TRBD1 (5 bases). Germline V CDR1 and CDR2: SGHTA, FQGNSA. CDR3 size: 13 residues. The V gene lost 4 bases and the J gene lost 12 bases, with 13 bases spanning the gap. The CDR3 region has the DNA TGTGCCAGCAGCTCCCCCGTGGGGCAACCCCTCCACTTT. This codes for CASSSPVGQPLHF.

This clonotype has at least ten counts. The chain is built from TRBV29-1 and TRBJ1-1; D not resolved. The CDR3 extends over 12 amino acids. Trimming cost V 1 base and J 8 bases, with 11 bases left between them. Germline values: CDR1 SQVTM, CDR2 ANQGSEA. CDR3 protein: CSVEGNGAEAFF. The DNA of the CDR3 is TGCAGCGTTGAAGGGAACGGAGCCGAAGCTTTCTTT.

In this sample, this clonotype turned up many times. The CDR3 spells CATSDRVGNQPQHF. The CDR3, as DNA: TGTGCCACCAGTGATCGGGTTGGCAATCAGCCCCAGCATTTT. This rearrangement joins TRBV24-1 to TRBJ1-5, with unresolved D. CDR1 is KGHDR, CDR2 SFDVKD, per germline. Deletions cut 3 bases from V and 2 bases from J, with 7 bases between. The CDR3 length is 14 residues.

The V gene is TRBV29-1, the J gene TRBJ1-6; 7 bases map to TRBD1. The CDR3 loop spans 12 amino acids. Germline assignment: CDR1 SQVTM and CDR2 ANQGSEA. The ends lost 7 bases at V and 6 bases at J; junction bases unmatched: 3. CDR3 loop: CSGQGTNSPLHF. CDR3 nucleotides: TGCAGCGGACAGGGTACTAATTCACCCCTCCACTTT.

Remarks on this clonotype: This sequence may be a read error, since a much larger clone differs from it by one base. The chain combines TRBV10-3 with TRBJ1-2; 10 nucleotides match TRBD1. The germline gives CDR1 ENHRY, CDR2 SYGVKD. CDR3 size: 14 residues. J was trimmed by 8 bases and V by 7 bases; bases with no gene match: 10. The CDR3 coding sequence is TGTGCCATCACCCCCTCCGGGACAGGGGACGGCTACACCTTC. As protein: CAITPSGTGDGYTF.

The chain uses TRBV2 and TRBJ1-4; no reliable D call. Germline loops: CDR1 SNHLY, CDR2 FYNNEI. With 1 base removed from V and 7 bases from J, the gap between germline ends came to 13 bases. This CDR3 contains 15 residues. The CDR3 DNA reads as TGTGCCAGCAGTGAAGAACCTGGGGAAGGTGAAAAACTGTTTTTT. This sequence encodes CASSEEPGEGEKLFF.

A note on this clonotype: A much larger clone lies one base from this, so it may be a read error. J is TRBJ1-4 and V is TRBV13; the D gene is possibly TRBD1 (6 bases). From germline, CDR1 is PRHDT and CDR2 FYEKMQ (reference sequence). This CDR3 has 15 residues. For the CDR3, the DNA is TGTGCCAGCAGCGAACAGGGAGTGGATGTTGAAAAACTGTCTTTT. It specifies CASSEQGVDVEKLSF.

Regarding this clonotype: The CDR3 end shows no conserved phenylalanine or tryptophan, and so a read error is likely. The chain has TRBV7-9 and TRBJ1-1; 7 bases line up with TRBD1. This CDR3 contains 14 residues. Germline V CDR1 and CDR2: SEHNR, FQNEAQ (reference sequence). The CDR3 DNA sequence: TGCGCCAGCAGCCGGACAGGCCAGAACACTGAAGCTTTCTCT. Its protein is CASSRTGQNTEAFS.

The chain couples TRBV29-1 to TRBJ1-6; TRBD1 matches 8 bases. Germline CDR1 reads SQVTM; CDR2 reads ANQGSEA. This CDR3 is 17 amino acids long. V shed 3 bases and J 2 bases; nucleotides not matched to a gene: 9. The CDR3 DNA sequence: TGCAGCGTTGAGTCAGGGGGCCCGGAGACCTATAATTCACCCCTCCACTTT. Its protein is CSVESGGPETYNSPLHF.

Written as DNA, the CDR3 is TGCAGTGCTAGAGTGGACAGGGATATAGCAACTAATGAAAAACTGTTTTTT. Translating it yields CSARVDRDIATNEKLFF. This rearrangement joins TRBV29-1 to TRBJ1-4; 8 bases fit TRBD1. This CDR3 has 17 amino acids. Germline values: CDR1 SQVTM, CDR2 ANQGSEA. The full variable domain, completed using reference TRBV29-1 and TRBJ1-4, is SAVISQKPSRDICQRGTSLTIQCQVDSQVTMMFWYRQQPGQSLTLIATANQGSEATYESGFVIDKFPISRPNLTFSTLTVSNMSPEDSSIYLCSARVDRDIATNEKLFFGSGTQLSVL.

As concerns this clonotype: At one of its ends the junction is not consistent with the germline gene, which may arise from a read error. This chain connects TRBV10-2 to TRBJ1-2; a weak D match, TRBD1 (5 bases). This CDR3 contains 14 residues. Germline CDR1 WSHSY, CDR2 SAAADI. The CDR3 reads CASSFGHANYGYTF. The CDR3 region has the DNA TGTGCCAGCAGCTTCGGACATGCTAACTATGGCTACACCTTC.

The CDR3 protein is CSVRQGASTEAFF. For the CDR3, the DNA is TGCAGCGTCAGACAGGGGGCGAGCACTGAAGCTTTCTTT. The chain links TRBV29-1 to TRBJ1-1; 10 nucleotides line up with TRBD1. This CDR3 region has 13 residues. CDR1 and CDR2 from the germline V gene are SQVTM and ANQGSEA. The ends lost 6 bases at V and 4 bases at J; junction bases unmatched: 5.

V is TRBV20-1 and J is TRBJ2-5, with D perhaps TRBD2 (7 bases). The germline gives CDR1 DFQATT, CDR2 SNEGSKA (reference sequence). Trimming cost V 5 bases and J 2 bases, with 24 bases left between them. CDR3 length: 17 residues. The CDR3 DNA sequence: TGCAGTGCTCGCCGTAGATACCCGGGGAGGGGGCAAGAGACCCAGTACTTC. Translation: CSARRRYPGRGQETQYF.

The chain combines TRBV7-9 with TRBJ1-1, with D unclear. This CDR3 spans 14 amino acids. With 1 base removed from V and 2 bases from J, the gap between germline ends came to 8 bases. Germline-derived CDR1 and CDR2 are SEHNR and FQNEAQ (reference sequence). CDR3 sequence: CASSLDVYNTEAFF. In DNA form, the CDR3 reads TGTGCCAGCAGCTTAGATGTGTACAACACTGAAGCTTTCTTT.

The chain links TRBV29-1 to TRBJ1-1; D not resolved. Germline assignment: CDR1 SQVTM and CDR2 ANQGSEA. CDR3 size: 12 residues. Trimming pared 8 bases from V and 1 base from J, leaving 11 bases between. The CDR3 sequence is CSLGLANTEAFF. The CDR3 region has the DNA TGCAGCTTGGGGTTAGCGAACACTGAAGCTTTCTTT.

Only a few counts were recorded for this clonotype. This chain connects TRBV19 to TRBJ1-5; D call uncertain. Germline V gene data show CDR1 as LNHDA and CDR2 as SQIVND (reference sequence). The CDR3 contains 12 residues. Trimming removed 3 bases from V and 7 bases from J, with 7 bases in between. The CDR3 is CASSISEQPQHF. DNA of the CDR3: TGTGCCAGTAGTATTTCAGAGCAGCCCCAGCATTTT.

This clonotype appeared many times. V and J are TRBV19 and TRBJ1-2, with TRBD1 matching over 8 bases. Germline values: CDR1 LNHDA, CDR2 SQIVND (reference sequence). The J segment lost 6 bases and the V segment lost 8 bases, leaving 2 bases of the junction unmatched. The CDR3 is 11 amino acids. In DNA form, the CDR3 reads TGTGCCAGTCGACAGGGGCATGGCTACACCTTC. Amino acids: CASRQGHGYTF.

This chain links TRBV7-9 with TRBJ1-1, with D unclear. The CDR3 length is 13 residues. Trimming cost V 2 bases and J 4 bases, with 8 bases left between them. CDR1 and CDR2 from the germline V gene are SEHNR and FQNEAQ (reference sequence). The CDR3 region is CASSLKWGTEAFF. CDR3 nucleotide sequence: TGTGCCAGCAGCTTAAAGTGGGGCACTGAAGCTTTCTTT.

The CDR3 DNA is TGCAGCGTTACCGGGACAACTCAAGAGACCCAGTACTTC. Encoded protein: CSVTGTTQETQYF. This rearrangement joins TRBV29-1 to TRBJ2-5, with a possible D match to TRBD1 (6 bases). There are 13 residues in the CDR3. The germline gives CDR1 SQVTM, CDR2 ANQGSEA. V lost 5 bases and J 2 bases, leaving 12 bases between the germline ends. Filled out from reference TRBV29-1 and TRBJ2-5, the complete variable domain reads SAVISQKPSRDICQRGTSLTIQCQVDSQVTMMFWYRQQPGQSLTLIATANQGSEATYESGFVIDKFPISRPNLTFSTLTVSNMSPEDSSIYLCSVTGTTQETQYFGPGTRLLVL.

This clonotype has more than one count but fewer than ten. The chain employs TRBV6-5 and TRBJ2-7; 9 nucleotides agree with TRBD1. Germline V CDR1 and CDR2: MNHEY, SVGAGI. This CDR3 comprises 14 residues. V lost 8 bases, J lost 6 bases, and 11 bases stayed unmatched. In nucleotides, the CDR3 is TGTGCCAGCCTTAAGGGACAGGGATGCTGCGAGCAGTACTTC. It yields the protein CASLKGQGCCEQYF.

This clonotype was seen repeatedly, ten times or more. J is TRBJ2-7 and V is TRBV7-9, with a possible D match to TRBD2 (5 bases). Germline V lookup: CDR1 SEHNR, CDR2 FQNEAQ (reference sequence). This CDR3 contains 13 residues. The V gene lost 5 bases and the J gene lost 4 bases, with 12 bases spanning the gap. CDR3 loop: CASSPSGLYEQYF. CDR3 DNA sequence: TGTGCCAGCAGCCCCTCGGGATTGTACGAGCAGTACTTC.

This chain joins TRBV7-2 and TRBJ1-1; a possible D gene is TRBD1 (6 bases). The CDR3 has 16 amino acids. Trimming cost V 3 bases and J 1 base, with 15 bases left between them. Germline lookup yields CDR1 SGHTA and CDR2 FQGNSA. In DNA, the CDR3 is TGTGCCAGCAGCTTTCGGGTTTTACAGGGGAACACTGAAGCTTTCTTT. Translated: CASSFRVLQGNTEAFF.

This clonotype has only one observation. The V and J genes are TRBV25-1 and TRBJ1-4; D call uncertain. CDR3 size: 13 residues. Trimming stripped 3 bases from V and 6 bases from J, with 8 bases between. Germline V gene lookup returns CDR1 MGHDK and CDR2 SYGVNS. The CDR3 here is CASSERNDEKLFF. In DNA form, the CDR3 reads TGTGCCAGCAGTGAGAGGAACGATGAAAAACTGTTTTTT.

This rearrangement joins TRBV19 to TRBJ1-1; D unclear. The CDR3 is 15 amino acids. The germline gives CDR1 LNHDA, CDR2 SQIVND (reference sequence). With 1 base removed from V and 5 bases from J, the gap between germline ends came to 14 bases. For the CDR3, the DNA is TGTGCCAGTAGTATAGGGGGTCCGAGAAATACTGAAGCTTTCTTT. This gives the protein CASSIGGPRNTEAFF.

This clonotype was seen many times. The V and J genes are TRBV7-9 and TRBJ2-7, with D maybe TRBD2 (6 bases). Trimming removed 1 base from V and 5 bases from J, with 12 bases in between. This CDR3 has 14 residues. Per germline, CDR1 SEHNR and CDR2 FQNEAQ (reference sequence). The chain's CDR3 is CASSLVGGRDEQYF. In nucleotides, the CDR3 is TGTGCCAGCAGCTTAGTTGGGGGGAGAGACGAGCAGTACTTC.

This clonotype turned up a few times. Germline is not matched at one junction end, which may reflect a read error. The chain links TRBV5-1 to TRBJ2-7; D gene uncertain. The CDR3 length is 13 residues. CDR1 is SGHRS, CDR2 YFSETQ, per germline. CDR3: CASSLEYRDEQYF. The CDR3, as DNA: TGCGCCAGCAGTTTGGAGTATCGCGACGAGCAGTACTTC.

The DNA for the CDR3 is TGTGCCAGCAGCTCGGGACACCTTATTTCTGGCTACACCTTC. Its protein product is CASSSGHLISGYTF. The rearrangement uses TRBV7-1 and TRBJ1-2, with a possible D match to TRBD1 (6 bases). TRBV7-1 is an ORF, and what it does is uncertain. V lost 3 bases and J lost 7, with 15 bases in between. The CDR3 is made up of 14 amino acids.